This T cell receptor (beta chain) appears in the sequencing data of a study of T-cell memory formation after mild COVID-19. Overall study context: There were largely donor-specific TCR clusters. General observations from the study: The main location of contracting CD4+ clones was CM and EM, and that of contracting CD8+ clones was EMRA. CD4/CD8 balance characterized clones contracting day 15 to 85, and CD4+ skew characterized later expanders. The authors did not confirm SARS-CoV-2 specificity of second-wave clones peaking day 37.

The length of the CDR3 is 12 residues. V dropped 4 bases and J dropped 5 bases, with 9 bases sitting between them. Germline V gene lookup returns CDR1 SGHRS and CDR2 YFSETQ. This clonotype was observed a few times. Antigen specificity is unknown. Via MiXCR, TCRdb re-called the 5' RACE reads, giving one row per CDR3 protein. Among about 270,000 distinct CDR3 sequences listed, about a sixth were seen once. This rearrangement joins TRBV5-1 to TRBJ1-2, with a weak D call TRBD1 (6 bases). The sequencing input was PBMCs or a T cell subset sorted from them (not recorded which). The sequence derives from a man aged 18 to 30 who had mild COVID-19 (a few samples of this study predate the infection). Cell type and time point are not known. CDR3: CASSTGQYGYTF. In nucleotides, the CDR3 is TGCGCCAGCAGCACCGGACAGTATGGCTACACCTTC.